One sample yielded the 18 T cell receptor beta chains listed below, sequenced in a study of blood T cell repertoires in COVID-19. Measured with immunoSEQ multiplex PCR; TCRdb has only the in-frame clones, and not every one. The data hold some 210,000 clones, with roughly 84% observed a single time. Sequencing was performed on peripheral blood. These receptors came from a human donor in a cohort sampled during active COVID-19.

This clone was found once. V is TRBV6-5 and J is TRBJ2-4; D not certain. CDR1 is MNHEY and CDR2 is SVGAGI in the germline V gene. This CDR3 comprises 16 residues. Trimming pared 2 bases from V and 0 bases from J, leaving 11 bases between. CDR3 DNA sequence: TGTGCCAGCAGTTACGGGTTAACAGAAGCCAAAAACATTCAGTACTTC. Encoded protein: CASSYGLTEAKNIQYF.

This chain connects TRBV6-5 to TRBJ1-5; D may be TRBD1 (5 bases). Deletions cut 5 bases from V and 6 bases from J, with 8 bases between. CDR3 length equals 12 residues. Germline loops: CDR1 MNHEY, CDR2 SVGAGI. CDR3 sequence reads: CASSLQGQPQHF. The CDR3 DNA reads TGTGCCAGCAGTCTTCAGGGTCAGCCCCAGCATTTT.

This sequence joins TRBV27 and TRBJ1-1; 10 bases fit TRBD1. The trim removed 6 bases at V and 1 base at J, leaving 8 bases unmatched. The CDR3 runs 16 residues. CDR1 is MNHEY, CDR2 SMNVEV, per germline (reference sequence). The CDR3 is CASRSGTGAKNTEAFF. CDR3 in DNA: TGTGCCAGCAGATCCGGGACAGGGGCCAAGAACACTGAAGCTTTCTTT.

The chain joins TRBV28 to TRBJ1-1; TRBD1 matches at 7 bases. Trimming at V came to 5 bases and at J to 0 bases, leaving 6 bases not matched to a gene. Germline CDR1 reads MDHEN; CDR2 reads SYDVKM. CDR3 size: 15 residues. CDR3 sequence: CASSARDSVNTEAFF. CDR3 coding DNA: TGTGCCAGCAGTGCAAGGGACAGCGTGAACACTGAAGCTTTCTTT.

CDR3 DNA sequence: TGTGCCAGCAGTTCTTCCGGACTAGCGGTTTACAATGAGCAGTTCTTC. Translating it yields CASSSSGLAVYNEQFF. The rearrangement uses TRBV6-5 and TRBJ2-1, with 10 bases that match TRBD2. Per germline, CDR1 MNHEY and CDR2 SVGAGI. The CDR3 has 16 amino acids. Germline trimming cut 4 bases from V and 4 bases from J; bases unmatched to any gene: 7.

CDR3 amino acids: CATSRTGLGTDTQYF. CDR3 sequence (DNA): TGTGCCACCAGCAGGACAGGGCTGGGCACAGATACGCAGTATTTT. The chain links TRBV15 to TRBJ2-3; TRBD1 matches 7 bases. The V gene's germline CDR1 is LNHNV and CDR2 YYDKDF (reference sequence). With 3 bases clipped from V and 1 base from J, the junction kept 4 bases outside the gene matches. This CDR3 region has 15 residues.

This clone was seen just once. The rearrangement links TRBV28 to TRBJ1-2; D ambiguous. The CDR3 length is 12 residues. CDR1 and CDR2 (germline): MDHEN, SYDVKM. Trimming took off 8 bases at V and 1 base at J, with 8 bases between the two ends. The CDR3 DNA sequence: TGTGCCAGCCTCCAGGTTAACTATGGCTACACCTTC. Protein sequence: CASLQVNYGYTF.

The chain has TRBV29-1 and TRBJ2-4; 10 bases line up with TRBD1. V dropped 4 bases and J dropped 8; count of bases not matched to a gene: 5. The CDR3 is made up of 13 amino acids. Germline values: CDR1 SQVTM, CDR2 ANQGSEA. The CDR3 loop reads CSVVRQGAYIQYF. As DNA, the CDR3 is TGCAGCGTTGTAAGACAGGGGGCATACATTCAGTACTTC. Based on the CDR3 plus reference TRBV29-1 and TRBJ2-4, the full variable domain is SAVISQKPSRDICQRGTSLTIQCQVDSQVTMMFWYRQQPGQSLTLIATANQGSEATYESGFVIDKFPISRPNLTFSTLTVSNMSPEDSSIYLCSVVRQGAYIQYFGAGTRLSVL.

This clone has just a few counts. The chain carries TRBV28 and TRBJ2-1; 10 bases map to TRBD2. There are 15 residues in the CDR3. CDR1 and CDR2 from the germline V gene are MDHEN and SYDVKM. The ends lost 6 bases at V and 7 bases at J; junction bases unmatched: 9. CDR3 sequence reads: CASSPWTSGHNEQFF. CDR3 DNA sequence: TGTGCCAGCAGCCCCTGGACTAGCGGACATAATGAGCAGTTCTTC.

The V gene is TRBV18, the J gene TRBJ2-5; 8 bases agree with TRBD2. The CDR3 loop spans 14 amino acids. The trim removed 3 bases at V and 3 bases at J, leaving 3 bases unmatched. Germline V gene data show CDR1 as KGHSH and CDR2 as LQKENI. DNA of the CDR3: TGTGCCAGCTCACCCAACGGGAGGGAAGAGACCCAGTACTTC. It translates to CASSPNGREETQYF. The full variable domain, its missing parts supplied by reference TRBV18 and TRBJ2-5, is NAGVMQNPRHLVRRRGQEARLRCSPMKGHSHVYWYRQLPEEGLKFMVYLQKENIIDESGMPKERFSAEFPKEGPSILRIQQVVRGDSAAYFCASSPNGREETQYFGPGTRLLVL.

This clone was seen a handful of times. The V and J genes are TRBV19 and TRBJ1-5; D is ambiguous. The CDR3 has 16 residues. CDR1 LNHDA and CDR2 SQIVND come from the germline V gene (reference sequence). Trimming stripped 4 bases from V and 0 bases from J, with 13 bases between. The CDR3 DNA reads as TGTGCCAGTAGTAGTACGTCAGGATATAGCAATCAGCCCCAGCATTTT. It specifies CASSSTSGYSNQPQHF.

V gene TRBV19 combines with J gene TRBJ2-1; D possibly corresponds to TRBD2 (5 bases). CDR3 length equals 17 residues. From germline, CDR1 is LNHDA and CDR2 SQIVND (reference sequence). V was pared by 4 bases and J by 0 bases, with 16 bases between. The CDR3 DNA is TGTGCCAGTAGTAGGTTGGCGGGCCTCCCCTCCTACAATGAGCAGTTCTTC. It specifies CASSRLAGLPSYNEQFF.

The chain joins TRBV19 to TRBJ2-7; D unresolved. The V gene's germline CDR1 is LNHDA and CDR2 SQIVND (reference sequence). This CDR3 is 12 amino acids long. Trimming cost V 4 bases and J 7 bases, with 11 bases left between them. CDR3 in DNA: TGTGCCAGTAGTAACGCGGCGCGAGAGCAGTACTTC. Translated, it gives CASSNAAREQYF.

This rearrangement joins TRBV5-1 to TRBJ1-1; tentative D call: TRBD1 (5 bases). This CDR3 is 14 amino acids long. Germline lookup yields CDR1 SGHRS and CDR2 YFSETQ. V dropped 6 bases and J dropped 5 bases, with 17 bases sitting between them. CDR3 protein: CASNGATGGTEAFF. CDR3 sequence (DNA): TGCGCCAGCAACGGTGCCACCGGGGGGACTGAAGCTTTCTTT.

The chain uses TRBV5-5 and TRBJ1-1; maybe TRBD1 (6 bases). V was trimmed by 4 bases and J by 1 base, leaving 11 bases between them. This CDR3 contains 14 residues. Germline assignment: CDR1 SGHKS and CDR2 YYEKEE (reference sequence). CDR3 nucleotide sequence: TGTGCCAGCAGCCCGGGACACACGAACACTGAAGCTTTCTTT. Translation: CASSPGHTNTEAFF.

CDR3 sequence: CAISESSRRLRSYEQYF. CDR3 DNA: TGTGCCATCAGTGAGTCGTCCCGTCGGCTCAGGTCGTACGAGCAGTACTTC. The chain combines TRBV10-3 with TRBJ2-7; no reliable D call. The CDR3 extends over 17 amino acids. Germline V gives CDR1 ENHRY, CDR2 SYGVKD. V was trimmed by 0 bases and J by 4 bases, leaving 19 bases between them.

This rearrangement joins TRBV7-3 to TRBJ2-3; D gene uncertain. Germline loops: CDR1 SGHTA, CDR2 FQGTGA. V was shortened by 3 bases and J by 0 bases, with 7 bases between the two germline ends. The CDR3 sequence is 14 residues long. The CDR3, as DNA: TGTGCCAGCAGCTTGCGGCGGAGCACAGATACGCAGTATTTT. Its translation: CASSLRRSTDTQYF.

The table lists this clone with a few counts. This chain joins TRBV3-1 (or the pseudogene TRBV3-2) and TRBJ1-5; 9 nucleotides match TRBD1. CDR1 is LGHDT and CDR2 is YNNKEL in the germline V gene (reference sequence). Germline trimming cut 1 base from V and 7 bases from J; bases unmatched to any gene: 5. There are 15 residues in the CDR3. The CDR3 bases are TGTGCCAGCAGCCAAGCCTTCGGACAGGGGCAGCCCCAGCATTTT. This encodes CASSQAFGQGQPQHF.